Listed here is a single T cell receptor (beta chain). Source study methods: The assay estimated nucleated cells by amplifying reference gene primers. Profiling relied on immunoSEQ multiplex PCR, and the TCRdb table lists in-frame clones only, not all of them. V and J calls and clone size are those listed in that table; D and trimming were worked out from the DNA. This sample has a few hundred thousand clones, with around 87% found just once. After removal of 5 bases from V and 0 bases from J, the junction contained 4 bases not matched to a gene. The CDR3 contains 14 residues. Germline V gene lookup returns CDR1 MNHEY and CDR2 SVGAGI. These data belong to a study of blood T cell repertoires in COVID-19. Study-wide context: COVID-19 samples collected from the United States, Italy and Spain covered acute and convalescent phases. From T cells, B-cell-depleted T cells, or PBMCs came the material, which was cDNA or gDNA.

The clonotype originates from a woman in her fifties or sixties with acute or convalescent COVID-19. Input material: peripheral blood. The chain combines TRBV6-5 with TRBJ2-7, with 7 bases matching TRBD2. DNA for the CDR3: TGTGCCAGCAGTCTAGCGGAGAGCTCCTACGAGCAGTACTTC. Translation: CASSLAESSYEQYF.